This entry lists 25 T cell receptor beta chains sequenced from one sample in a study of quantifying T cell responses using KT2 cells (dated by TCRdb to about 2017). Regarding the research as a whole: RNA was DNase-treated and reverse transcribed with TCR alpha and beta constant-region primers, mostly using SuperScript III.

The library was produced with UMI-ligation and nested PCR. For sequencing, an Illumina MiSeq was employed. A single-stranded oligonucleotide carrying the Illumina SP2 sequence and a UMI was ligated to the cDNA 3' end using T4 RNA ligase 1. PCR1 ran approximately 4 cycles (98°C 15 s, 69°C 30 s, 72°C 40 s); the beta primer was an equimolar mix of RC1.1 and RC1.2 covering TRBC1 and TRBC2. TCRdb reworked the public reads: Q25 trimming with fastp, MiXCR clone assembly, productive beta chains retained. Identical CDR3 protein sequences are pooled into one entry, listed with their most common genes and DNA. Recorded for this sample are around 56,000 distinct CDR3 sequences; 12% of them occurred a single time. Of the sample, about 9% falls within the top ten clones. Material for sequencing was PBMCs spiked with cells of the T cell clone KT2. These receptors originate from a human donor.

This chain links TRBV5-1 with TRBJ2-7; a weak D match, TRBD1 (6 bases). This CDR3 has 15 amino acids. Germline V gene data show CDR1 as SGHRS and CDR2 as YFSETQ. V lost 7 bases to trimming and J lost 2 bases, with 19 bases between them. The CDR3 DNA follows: TGCGCCAGCCAAGACGGACAGCCGGGCACCTACGAGCAGTACTTC. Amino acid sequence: CASQDGQPGTYEQYF.

CDR3 residues: CSARDPKGQGPNPGYGYTF. The CDR3 DNA reads as TGCAGTGCTAGAGACCCAAAGGGACAGGGTCCTAATCCGGGGTATGGCTACACCTTC. The chain joins TRBV20-1 to TRBJ1-2; 9 bases are a match to TRBD1. V trimming: 0 bases; J trimming: 5 bases; junction bases outside the gene matches: 19. This CDR3 is 19 amino acids long. CDR1 is DFQATT and CDR2 is SNEGSKA in the germline V gene (reference sequence).

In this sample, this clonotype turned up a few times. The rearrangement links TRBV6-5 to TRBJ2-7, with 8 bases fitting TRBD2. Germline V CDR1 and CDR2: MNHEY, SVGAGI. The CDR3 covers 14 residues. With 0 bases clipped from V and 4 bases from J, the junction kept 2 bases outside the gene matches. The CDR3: CASSYSGTRYEQYF. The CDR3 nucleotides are TGTGCCAGCAGTTACTCGGGGACTAGATACGAGCAGTACTTC.

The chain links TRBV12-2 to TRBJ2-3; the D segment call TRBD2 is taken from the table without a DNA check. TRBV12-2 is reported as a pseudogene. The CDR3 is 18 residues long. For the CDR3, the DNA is TGTGCAAGTCGCCTCGGGACTAGCGGGAGGGCCTGCAAAGATACGCAGTATTTT. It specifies CASRLGTSGRACKDTQYF.

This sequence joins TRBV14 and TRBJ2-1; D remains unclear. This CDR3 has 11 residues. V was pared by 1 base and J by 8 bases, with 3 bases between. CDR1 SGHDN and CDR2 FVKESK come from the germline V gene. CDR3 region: CASSQGHEQFF. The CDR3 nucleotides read TGTGCCAGCAGCCAAGGGCATGAGCAGTTCTTC.

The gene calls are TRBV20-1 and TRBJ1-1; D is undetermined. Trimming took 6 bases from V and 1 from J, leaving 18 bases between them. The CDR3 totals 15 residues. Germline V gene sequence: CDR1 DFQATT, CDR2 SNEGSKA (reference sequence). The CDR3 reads CSALPRHLTNTEAFF. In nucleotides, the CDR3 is TGCAGTGCCCTTCCTCGACACCTCACGAACACTGAAGCTTTCTTT.

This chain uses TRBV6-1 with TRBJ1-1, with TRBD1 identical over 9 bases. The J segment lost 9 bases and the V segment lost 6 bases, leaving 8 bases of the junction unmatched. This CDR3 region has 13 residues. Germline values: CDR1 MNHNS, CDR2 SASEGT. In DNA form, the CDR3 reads TGTGCCAGCAGCCGGGACAGGGTCGTGCAAGCTTTCTTT. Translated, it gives CASSRDRVVQAFF.

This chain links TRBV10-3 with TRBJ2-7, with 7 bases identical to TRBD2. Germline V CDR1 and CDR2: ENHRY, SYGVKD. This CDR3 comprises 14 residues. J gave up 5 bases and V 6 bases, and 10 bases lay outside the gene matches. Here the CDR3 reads CAISPTSRRDEQYF. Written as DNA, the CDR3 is TGTGCCATCAGCCCGACTAGCCGTCGGGACGAGCAGTACTTC.

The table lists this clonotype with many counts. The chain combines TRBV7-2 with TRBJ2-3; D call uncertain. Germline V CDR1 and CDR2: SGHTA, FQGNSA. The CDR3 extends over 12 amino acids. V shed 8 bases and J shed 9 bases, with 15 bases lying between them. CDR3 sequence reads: CASGVVYGTQYF. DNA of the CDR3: TGTGCCAGCGGGGTGGTGTACGGGACGCAGTATTTT.

CDR3 amino acids: CASSLAGGGGTEAFF. The DNA for the CDR3 is TGTGCCAGCAGTCTCGCCGGGGGGGGGGGAACTGAAGCTTTCTTT. V is TRBV6-5 and J is TRBJ1-1; a possible D gene is TRBD1 (5 bases). Trimming took 5 bases from V and 5 from J, leaving 18 bases between them. Per the germline V gene, CDR1 is MNHEY and CDR2 is SVGAGI. The CDR3 covers 15 residues.

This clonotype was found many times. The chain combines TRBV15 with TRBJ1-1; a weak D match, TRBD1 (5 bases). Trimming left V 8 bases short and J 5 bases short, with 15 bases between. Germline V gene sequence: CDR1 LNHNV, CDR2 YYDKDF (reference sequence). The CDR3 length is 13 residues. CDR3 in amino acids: CATGLGRKTEAFF. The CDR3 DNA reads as TGTGCCACCGGCCTGGGGCGGAAAACTGAAGCTTTCTTT. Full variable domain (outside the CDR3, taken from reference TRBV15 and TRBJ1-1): DAMVIQNPRYQVTQFGKPVTLSCSQTLNHNVMYWYQQKSSQAPKLLFHYYDKDFNNEADTPDNFQSRRPNTSFCFLDIRSPGLGDTAMYLCATGLGRKTEAFFGQGTRLTVV.

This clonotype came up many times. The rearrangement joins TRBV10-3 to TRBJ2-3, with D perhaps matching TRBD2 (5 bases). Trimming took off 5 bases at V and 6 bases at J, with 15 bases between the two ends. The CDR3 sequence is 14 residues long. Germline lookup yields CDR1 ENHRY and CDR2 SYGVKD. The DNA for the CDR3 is TGTGCCATCAGTTGGGCAAGCGGCGGGGATACGCAGTATTTT. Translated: CAISWASGGDTQYF.

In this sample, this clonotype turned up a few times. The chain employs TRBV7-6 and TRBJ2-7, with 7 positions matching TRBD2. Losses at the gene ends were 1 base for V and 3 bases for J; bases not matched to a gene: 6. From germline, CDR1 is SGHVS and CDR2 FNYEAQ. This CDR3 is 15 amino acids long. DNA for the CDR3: TGTGCCAGCAGCTTAGTGGCTAGCGGTTTCTACGAGCAGTACTTC. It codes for CASSLVASGFYEQYF.

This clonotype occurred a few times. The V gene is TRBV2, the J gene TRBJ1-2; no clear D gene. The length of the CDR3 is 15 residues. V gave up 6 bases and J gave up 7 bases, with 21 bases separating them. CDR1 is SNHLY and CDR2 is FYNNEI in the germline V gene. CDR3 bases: TGTGCCAGCAGCCAACAAGCGACGGCTACCGGTGGCTACACCTTC. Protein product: CASSQQATATGGYTF.

This chain's CDR3 is CASSASGGLTDTQYF. The CDR3, as DNA: TGTGCCAGCAGTGCTAGCGGGGGGCTCACAGATACGCAGTATTTT. V is TRBV6-1 and J is TRBJ2-3, with 11 bases matching TRBD2. Germline values: CDR1 MNHNS, CDR2 SASEGT. This CDR3 region has 15 residues. V shed 4 bases, J shed 2 bases, and the junction held 2 bases outside the gene matches.

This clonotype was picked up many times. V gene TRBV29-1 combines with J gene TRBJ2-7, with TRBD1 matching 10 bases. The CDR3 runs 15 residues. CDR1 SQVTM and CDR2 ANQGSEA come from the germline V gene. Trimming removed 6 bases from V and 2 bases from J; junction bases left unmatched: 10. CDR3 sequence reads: CSVKTGTGATYEQYF. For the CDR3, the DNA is TGCAGCGTAAAGACAGGGACAGGGGCTACCTACGAGCAGTACTTC.

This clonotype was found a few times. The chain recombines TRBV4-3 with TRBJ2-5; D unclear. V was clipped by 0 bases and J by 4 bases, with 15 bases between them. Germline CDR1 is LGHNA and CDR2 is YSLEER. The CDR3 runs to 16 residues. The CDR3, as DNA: TGCGCCAGCAGCCAAGATTACGGCCAGGCACCAGAGACCCAGTACTTC. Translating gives CASSQDYGQAPETQYF.

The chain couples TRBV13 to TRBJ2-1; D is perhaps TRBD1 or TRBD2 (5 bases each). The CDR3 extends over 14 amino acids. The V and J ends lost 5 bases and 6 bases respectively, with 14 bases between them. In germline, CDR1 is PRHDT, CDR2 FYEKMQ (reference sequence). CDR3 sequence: CASSPVGGGNEQFF. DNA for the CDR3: TGTGCCAGCAGCCCCGTCGGTGGGGGCAATGAGCAGTTCTTC.

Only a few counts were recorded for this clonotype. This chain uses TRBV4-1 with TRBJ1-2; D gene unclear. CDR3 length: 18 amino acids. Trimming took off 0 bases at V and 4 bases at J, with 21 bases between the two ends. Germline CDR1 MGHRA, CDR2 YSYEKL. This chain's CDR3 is CASSQEGPRRRAVYGYTF. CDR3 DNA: TGCGCCAGCAGCCAAGAAGGCCCCCGGCGGAGGGCGGTCTATGGCTACACCTTC.

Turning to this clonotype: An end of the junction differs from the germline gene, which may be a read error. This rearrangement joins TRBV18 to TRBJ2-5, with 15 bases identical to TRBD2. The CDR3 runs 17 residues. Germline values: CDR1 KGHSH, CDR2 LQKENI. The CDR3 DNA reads TGCGCCAGCTCATTACCGGGACTAGCGGGGGGACAAGAGACCCAGTACTTC. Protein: CASSLPGLAGGQETQYF.

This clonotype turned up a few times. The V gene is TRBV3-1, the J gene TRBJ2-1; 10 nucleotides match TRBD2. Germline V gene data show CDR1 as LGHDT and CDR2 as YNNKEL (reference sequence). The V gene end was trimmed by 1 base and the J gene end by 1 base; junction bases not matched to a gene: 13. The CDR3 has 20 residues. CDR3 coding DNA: TGTGCCAGCAGCCAAGTCGTGGCTAGCGGGGGCGTAAATTCCTACAATGAGCAGTTCTTC. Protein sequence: CASSQVVASGGVNSYNEQFF.

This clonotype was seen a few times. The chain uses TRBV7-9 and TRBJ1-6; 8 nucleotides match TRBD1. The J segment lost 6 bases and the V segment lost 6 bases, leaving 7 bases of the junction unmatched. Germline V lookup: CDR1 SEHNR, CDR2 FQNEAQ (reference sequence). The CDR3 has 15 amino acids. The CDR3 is CASRPAGGGNSPLHF. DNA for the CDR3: TGTGCCAGCAGACCCGCAGGGGGCGGTAATTCACCCCTCCACTTT.

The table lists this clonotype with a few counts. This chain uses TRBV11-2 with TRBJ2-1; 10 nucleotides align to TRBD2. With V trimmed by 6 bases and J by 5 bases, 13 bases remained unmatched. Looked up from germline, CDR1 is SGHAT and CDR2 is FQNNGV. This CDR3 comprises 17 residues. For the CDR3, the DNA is TGTGCCAGCAGAACATTTAGCGGGAGGTCCAATAACAATGAGCAGTTCTTC. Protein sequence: CASRTFSGRSNNNEQFF.

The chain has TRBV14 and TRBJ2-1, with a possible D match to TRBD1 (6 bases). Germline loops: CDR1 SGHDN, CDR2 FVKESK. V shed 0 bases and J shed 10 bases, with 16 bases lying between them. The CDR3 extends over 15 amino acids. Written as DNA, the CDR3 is TGTGCCAGCAGCCAAGAGAGGCGGACAGCCAGGGAGCAGTTCTTC. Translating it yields CASSQERRTAREQFF.

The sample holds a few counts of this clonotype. CDR3 DNA sequence: TGTGCCAGCAGTTACCCAGAGGGTAACTATGGCTACACCTTC. It translates to CASSYPEGNYGYTF. The chain uses TRBV28 and TRBJ1-2; D gene ambiguous. This CDR3 has 14 residues. V was pared by 4 bases and J by 1 base, with 10 bases between. Germline loops: CDR1 MDHEN, CDR2 SYDVKM.